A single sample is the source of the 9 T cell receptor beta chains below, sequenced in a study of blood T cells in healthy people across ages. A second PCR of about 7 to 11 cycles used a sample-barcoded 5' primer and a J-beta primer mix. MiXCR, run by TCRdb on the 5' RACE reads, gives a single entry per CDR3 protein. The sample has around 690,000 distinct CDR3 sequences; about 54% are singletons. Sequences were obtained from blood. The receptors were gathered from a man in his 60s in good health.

As DNA, the CDR3 is TGCAGTGCTAGGGGGACAGCTACGAATGAAAAACTGTTTTTT. Its protein is CSARGTATNEKLFF. The chain joins TRBV20-1 to TRBJ1-4; 7 bases map to TRBD1. This CDR3 comprises 14 residues. The V gene's germline CDR1 is DFQATT and CDR2 SNEGSKA (reference sequence). V lost 3 bases and J lost 5; bases outside the gene matches: 6.

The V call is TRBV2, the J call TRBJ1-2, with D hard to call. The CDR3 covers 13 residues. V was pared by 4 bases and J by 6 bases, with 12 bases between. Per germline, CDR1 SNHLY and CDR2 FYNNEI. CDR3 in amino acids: CASSVGQDHGYTF. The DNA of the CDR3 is TGTGCCAGCAGTGTCGGTCAGGACCATGGCTACACCTTC.

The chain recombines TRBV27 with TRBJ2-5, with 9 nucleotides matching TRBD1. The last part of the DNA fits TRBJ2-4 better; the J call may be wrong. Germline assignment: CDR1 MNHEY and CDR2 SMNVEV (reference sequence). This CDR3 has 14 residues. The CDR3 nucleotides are TGTGCCAGCAGTTTAACAGGGGGCCTAAACATTCAGTACTTC. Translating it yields CASSLTGGLNIQYF.

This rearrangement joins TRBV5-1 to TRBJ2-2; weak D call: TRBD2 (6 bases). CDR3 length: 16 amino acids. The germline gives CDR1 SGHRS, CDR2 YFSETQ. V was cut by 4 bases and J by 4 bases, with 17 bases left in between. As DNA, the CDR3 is TGCGCCAGCAGCGTGTACGGCGGGGAGTTCACCGGGGAGCTGTTTTTT. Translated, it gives CASSVYGGEFTGELFF.

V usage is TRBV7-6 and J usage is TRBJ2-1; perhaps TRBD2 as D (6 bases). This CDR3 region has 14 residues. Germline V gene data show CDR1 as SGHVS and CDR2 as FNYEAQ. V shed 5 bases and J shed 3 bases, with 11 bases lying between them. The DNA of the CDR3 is TGTGCCAGCAGCCCTACGGGGGACTACAATGAGCAGTTCTTC. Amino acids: CASSPTGDYNEQFF. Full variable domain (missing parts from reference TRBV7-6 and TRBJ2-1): GAGVSQSPRYKVTKRGQDVALRCDPISGHVSLYWYRQALGQGPEFLTYFNYEAQQDKSGLPNDRFSAERPEGSISTLTIQRTEQRDSAMYRCASSPTGDYNEQFFGPGTRLTVL.

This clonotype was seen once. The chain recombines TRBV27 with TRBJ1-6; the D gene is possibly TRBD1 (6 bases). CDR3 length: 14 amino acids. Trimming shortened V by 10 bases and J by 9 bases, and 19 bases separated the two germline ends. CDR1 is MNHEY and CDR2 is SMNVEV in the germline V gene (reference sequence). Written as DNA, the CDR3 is TGTGCCACCAGACAGGCCCTGGGGGGTTCACCCCTCCACTTT. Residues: CATRQALGGSPLHF.

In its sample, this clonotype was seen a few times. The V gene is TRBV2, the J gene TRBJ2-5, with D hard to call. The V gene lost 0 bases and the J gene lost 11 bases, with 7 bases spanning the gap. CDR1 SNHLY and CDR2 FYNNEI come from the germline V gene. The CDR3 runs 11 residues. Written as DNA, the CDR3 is TGTGCCAGCAGTGAAGCCCCCAAGCAGTACTTC. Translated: CASSEAPKQYF.

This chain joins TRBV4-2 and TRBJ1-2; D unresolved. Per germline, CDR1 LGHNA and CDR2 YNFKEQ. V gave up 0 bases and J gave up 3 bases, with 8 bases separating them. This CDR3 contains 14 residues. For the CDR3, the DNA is TGTGCCAGCAGCCAAGAACGGACGGACTATGGCTACACCTTC. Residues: CASSQERTDYGYTF.

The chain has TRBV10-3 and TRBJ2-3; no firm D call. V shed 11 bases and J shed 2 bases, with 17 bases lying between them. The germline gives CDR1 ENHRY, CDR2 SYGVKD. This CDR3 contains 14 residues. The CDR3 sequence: CAAQNRASTDTQYF. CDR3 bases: TGTGCCGCCCAAAACAGAGCTTCCACAGATACGCAGTATTTT.